The 5 T cell receptor beta chains reported below all come from one sample, sequenced in a study of T cells in Graves' hyperthyroidism and ophthalmopathy. Amplified TCR beta CDR3 regions came from RNA transcripts. TCR CDR3 underwent first-round RT-PCR with the HTBI primer set. TCRdb ran MiXCR on the multiplex PCR reads and lists one entry per CDR3 protein. The profile covers 490,000 or so distinct CDR3 sequences, with less than 25% appearing a single time and approximately 54% taken by the ten largest. Sequenced sample: blood. Receptors were obtained from a woman in her seventies with Graves' ophthalmopathy.

CDR3 nucleotide sequence: TGTGCCAGTAGTGGAAGACTAGCGGGATGGCTAAAGTACTTC. Protein: CASSGRLAGWLKYF. The chain joins TRBV19 to TRBJ2-5, with 11 bases fitting TRBD2. With 5 bases clipped from V and 12 bases from J, the junction kept 11 bases outside the gene matches. Germline V gene lookup returns CDR1 LNHDA and CDR2 SQIVND (reference sequence). The CDR3 has 14 residues.

This clonotype was detected ten times or more. This chain uses TRBV29-1 with TRBJ2-7, with TRBD1 matching over 9 bases. CDR3 length: 15 amino acids. Trimming at V came to 0 bases and at J to 6 bases, leaving 9 bases not matched to a gene. Germline CDR1 and CDR2: SQVTM and ANQGSEA. The CDR3 DNA sequence: TGCAGCGTTGAAGACACCGGGACAGGGACTGTCGAGCAGTACTTC. It translates to CSVEDTGTGTVEQYF.

The chain combines TRBV11-3 with TRBJ2-3; unclear D gene. The V end was cut by 0 bases, the J end by 2 bases, with 3 bases between. The length of the CDR3 is 13 residues. Germline values: CDR1 SGHNT, CDR2 YENEEA. In DNA form, the CDR3 reads TGTGCCAGCAGCTTAGATGCCACAGATACGCAGTATTTT. This sequence encodes CASSLDATDTQYF.

This clonotype was counted between two and nine times. The V and J genes are TRBV7-3 and TRBJ2-1, with D tentatively TRBD2 (7 bases). This CDR3 is built from 14 residues. V was pared by 6 bases and J by 0 bases, with 9 bases between. The germline gives CDR1 SGHTA, CDR2 FQGTGA. Here the CDR3 DNA reads TGTGCCAGCAGGAGGGGGGGCTCCTACAATGAGCAGTTCTTC. Its protein is CASRRGGSYNEQFF.

The table lists this clonotype with many counts. The gene calls are TRBV12-5 and TRBJ2-5; D gene uncertain. Germline CDR1 reads LGHNT; CDR2 reads FRNRAP. The length of the CDR3 is 17 residues. V lost 1 base to trimming and J lost 5 bases, with 20 bases between them. This chain's CDR3 is CASGLAVLQIPAETQYF. DNA for the CDR3: TGTGCTAGTGGTTTGGCCGTCTTACAGATACCTGCCGAGACCCAGTACTTC.